The 12 T cell receptor beta chains reported below all come from one sample, sequenced in a study of T-cell reconstitution after alpha-beta-depleted transplantation in children. Preparation of the TCRbeta library used unique molecular identifiers. From the PCR reads, TCRdb called clonotypes with MiXCR, one entry per CDR3 protein. The profile covers 450,000 to 550,000 distinct CDR3 sequences, with roughly an eighth appearing a single time and around 15% taken by the ten largest. The sequenced sample was PBMCs, mostly from graft donor cells, obtained 180 days after TCRalphabeta/CD19-depleted stem cell transplant. Every receptor here comes from a female patient aged 2 to 10 who had a stem cell transplant for aplastic anemia, so the T cells may come from the graft donor.

The rearrangement joins TRBV20-1 to TRBJ2-3, with TRBD2 matching over 8 bases. The CDR3 has 15 amino acids. In germline, CDR1 is DFQATT, CDR2 SNEGSKA (reference sequence). With 5 bases clipped from V and 0 bases from J, the junction kept 7 bases outside the gene matches. The CDR3 DNA reads as TGCAGTGCTGGGAAGCGGGAGCGGAGCACAGATACGCAGTATTTT. Translation gives CSAGKRERSTDTQYF.

CDR3 sequence reads: CASSQMGQGAEQYF. CDR3 sequence (DNA): TGTGCCAGCAGCCAGATGGGACAGGGGGCTGAGCAGTACTTC. This rearrangement joins TRBV3-1 to TRBJ2-7; TRBD1 agrees at 12 bases. Germline V gives CDR1 LGHDT, CDR2 YNNKEL (reference sequence). The J segment lost 7 bases and the V segment lost 3 bases, leaving 4 bases of the junction unmatched. The CDR3 contains 14 residues.

This chain joins TRBV20-1 and TRBJ2-1; possible D gene TRBD2, 6 bases. The CDR3 spans 14 residues. CDR1 and CDR2 from the germline V gene are DFQATT and SNEGSKA (reference sequence). V gave up 4 bases and J gave up 4 bases, with 14 bases separating them. The chain's CDR3 is CSATSPSAYNEQFF. DNA of the CDR3: TGCAGTGCTACTAGTCCTAGCGCATACAATGAGCAGTTCTTC.

This CDR3 is CASSQDWAYEQYV. CDR3 sequence (DNA): TGCGCCAGCAGCCAAGATTGGGCGTACGAGCAGTACGTC. J is TRBJ2-7 and V is TRBV4-1; D is unresolved. The CDR3 is 13 amino acids. The V gene lost 0 bases and the J gene lost 4 bases, with 7 bases spanning the gap. CDR1 is MGHRA, CDR2 YSYEKL, per germline.

Ten or more counts support this clonotype. An end of the junction does not agree with germline; a read error may underlie this. The CDR3 DNA reads as TGCAGCGTTAGGCGGGTCTCCGACAATGAGCAGTTCTTC. This gives the protein CSVRRVSDNEQFF. The chain has TRBV29-1 and TRBJ2-1, with a tentative D call TRBD2 (5 bases). Germline V gene sequence: CDR1 SQVTM, CDR2 ANQGSEA. The CDR3 loop spans 13 amino acids.

This clonotype was seen only a few times. This rearrangement joins TRBV7-2 to TRBJ2-3; 14 nucleotides agree with TRBD2. The junction had 14 bases not matched to a gene; V was cut back by 0 bases and J by 6 bases. CDR1 is SGHTA and CDR2 is FQGNSA in the germline V gene. The CDR3 is made up of 20 amino acids. CDR3 region: CASSLASGLAGGPRWDTQYF. The CDR3 region has the DNA TGTGCCAGCAGCTTAGCATCCGGACTAGCGGGAGGCCCCCGATGGGATACGCAGTATTTT. Together with reference TRBV7-2 and TRBJ2-3, the CDR3 gives the full variable domain: GAGVSQSPSNKVTEKGKDVELRCDPISGHTALYWYRQSLGQGLEFLIYFQGNSAPDKSGLPSDRFSAERTGGSVSTLTIQRTQQEDSAVYLCASSLASGLAGGPRWDTQYFGPGTRLTVL.

J is TRBJ1-4 and V is TRBV7-8; D unresolved. Trimming removed 2 bases at V and 4 bases at J, with 5 bases between. Germline CDR1 SGHVS, CDR2 FQNEAQ. The CDR3 length is 13 residues. CDR3 DNA sequence: TGTGCCAGCAGCTTATCCCGTAATGAAAAACTGTTTTTT. Amino acid sequence: CASSLSRNEKLFF.

The V and J genes are TRBV19 and TRBJ1-4; D unclear. Germline loops: CDR1 LNHDA, CDR2 SQIVND (reference sequence). This CDR3 contains 15 residues. The V and J ends lost 2 bases and 1 base respectively, with 8 bases between them. CDR3 sequence reads: CASSIQRLTNEKLFF. The CDR3 DNA reads TGTGCCAGTAGTATACAGCGATTAACTAATGAAAAACTGTTTTTT.

The chain employs TRBV7-3 and TRBJ2-3, with D perhaps given as TRBD1 or TRBD2 (5 bases each). CDR3 size: 17 residues. V lost 5 bases to trimming and J lost 2 bases, with 20 bases between them. CDR1 and CDR2 from the germline V gene are SGHTA and FQGTGA. The CDR3 coding sequence is TGTGCCAGCAGCCCCTATCTGGGACGCGACAACACAGATACGCAGTATTTT. It is translated as CASSPYLGRDNTDTQYF.

This clonotype appeared a few times. The V gene is TRBV12-3 or TRBV12-4, the J gene TRBJ1-1; 8 nucleotides line up with TRBD1. V trimming: 7 bases; J trimming: 0 bases; junction bases outside the gene matches: 4. The CDR3 extends over 14 amino acids. The chain's CDR3 is CASKWTGMNTEAFF. In DNA form, the CDR3 reads TGTGCCAGCAAGTGGACAGGGATGAACACTGAAGCTTTCTTT.

The table lists this clonotype with a few counts. The CDR3 loop is CSARDRGGDHDKAIQYF. As DNA, the CDR3 is TGCAGTGCTAGAGATCGGGGAGGAGACCACGATAAGGCCATTCAGTACTTC. This chain uses TRBV20-1 with TRBJ2-4; weak D call: TRBD2 (6 bases). CDR3 length: 17 amino acids. Germline-derived CDR1 and CDR2 are DFQATT and SNEGSKA (reference sequence). V was cut by 0 bases and J by 9 bases, with 24 bases left in between.

This clonotype was seen a handful of times. The chain links TRBV20-1 to TRBJ2-7; D gene uncertain. Germline loops: CDR1 DFQATT, CDR2 SNEGSKA (reference sequence). CDR3 length equals 10 residues. The ends were cut back, 3 bases at V and 3 bases at J, with 3 bases in the middle. The CDR3 nucleotides read TGCAGTGCTAGTTACTACGAGCAGTACTTC. Translated, it gives CSASYYEQYF.